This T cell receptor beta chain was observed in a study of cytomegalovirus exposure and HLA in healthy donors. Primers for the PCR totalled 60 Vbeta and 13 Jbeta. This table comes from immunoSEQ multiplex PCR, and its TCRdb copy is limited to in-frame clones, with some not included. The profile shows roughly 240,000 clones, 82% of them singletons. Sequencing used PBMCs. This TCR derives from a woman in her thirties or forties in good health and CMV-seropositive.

CDR3 residues: CASSLRLAGEIGELFF. As DNA, the CDR3 is TGTGCCAGCAGTCTTCGACTAGCGGGAGAAATCGGGGAGCTGTTTTTT. The chain links TRBV2 to TRBJ2-2; TRBD2 matches at 12 bases. From germline, CDR1 is SNHLY and CDR2 FYNNEI. V lost 5 bases, J lost 7 bases, and 8 bases stayed unmatched. The CDR3 sequence is 16 residues long.